The 21 T cell receptor beta chains in this list originate from one sample, sequenced in a study of T cells in Graves' hyperthyroidism and ophthalmopathy. TCR beta CDR3 sequences were amplified from RNA transcripts. An initial round of RT-PCR targeting the TCR CDR3 relied on the HTBI primer set. TCRdb recomputed calls from the multiplex PCR reads with MiXCR, one row per CDR3 protein. The sample shows about half a million distinct CDR3 sequences, approximately 22% of them seen only once. The sample taken for sequencing was blood. The receptors shown here come from a woman between 65 and 79 years old with Graves' ophthalmopathy.

This clonotype turned up a few times. J is TRBJ2-3 and V is TRBV4-3, with 12 bases lining up with TRBD2. The CDR3 has 16 residues. Germline loops: CDR1 LGHNA, CDR2 YSLEER. Trimming at V came to 1 base and at J to 1 base, leaving 0 bases not matched to a gene. In nucleotides, the CDR3 is TGCGCCAGCAGCCAAGGGACTAGCGGGGGCACAGATACGCAGTATTTT. It translates to CASSQGTSGGTDTQYF.

The chain combines TRBV2 with TRBJ2-1, with 9 bases that match TRBD2. With 7 bases clipped from V and 3 bases from J, the junction kept 10 bases outside the gene matches. The CDR3 is 16 residues long. Germline V gene lookup returns CDR1 SNHLY and CDR2 FYNNEI. CDR3 sequence (DNA): TGTGCCAGCATCCCGACTAGCGGAAGAATCTACAATGAGCAGTTCTTC. It is translated as CASIPTSGRIYNEQFF.

V is TRBV20-1 and J is TRBJ2-7, with 10 bases that match TRBD2. With V trimmed by 0 bases and J by 3 bases, 5 bases remained unmatched. In germline, CDR1 is DFQATT, CDR2 SNEGSKA (reference sequence). The CDR3 extends over 15 amino acids. This chain's CDR3 is CSARERAGGIYEQYF. Here the CDR3 DNA reads TGCAGTGCTAGAGAGCGAGCGGGAGGGATCTACGAGCAGTACTTC.

The V call is TRBV2, the J call TRBJ2-3; D not resolved. Trimming took off 7 bases at V and 2 bases at J, with 10 bases between the two ends. CDR1 is SNHLY and CDR2 is FYNNEI in the germline V gene. The CDR3 loop spans 13 amino acids. The CDR3 bases are TGTGCCAGCACGAGGAGATACACAGATACGCAGTATTTT. Its protein is CASTRRYTDTQYF.

The chain uses TRBV12-3 or TRBV12-4 and TRBJ1-4; D gene uncertain. Trimming cost V 6 bases and J 0 bases, with 8 bases left between them. This CDR3 has 14 residues. The CDR3 DNA sequence: TGTGCCAGCAGCAAGGGAGCAACTAATGAAAAACTGTTTTTT. Translated, it gives CASSKGATNEKLFF.

The table lists this clonotype with a few counts. The chain combines TRBV7-8 with TRBJ1-5; 7 bases are a match to TRBD1. Per the germline V gene, CDR1 is SGHVS and CDR2 is FQNEAQ. CDR3 length equals 15 residues. The J segment lost 5 bases and the V segment lost 4 bases, leaving 8 bases of the junction unmatched. The CDR3: CASSSGQVGDQPQHF. The CDR3 nucleotides are TGTGCCAGCAGCTCCGGACAGGTTGGGGATCAGCCCCAGCATTTT.

This clonotype was seen more than once but under ten times. This chain links TRBV5-6 with TRBJ2-5; the D is unclear. Germline V gene lookup returns CDR1 SGHDT and CDR2 YYEEEE. This CDR3 has 16 residues. Trimming cost V 4 bases and J 4 bases, with 20 bases left between them. The CDR3 loop reads CASSLFPEIRGETQYF. In DNA, the CDR3 is TGTGCCAGCAGCCTTTTTCCGGAGATACGAGGAGAGACCCAGTACTTC. Filled out from reference TRBV5-6 and TRBJ2-5, the complete variable domain reads DAGVTQSPTHLIKTRGQQVTLRCSPKSGHDTVSWYQQALGQGPQFIFQYYEEEERQRGNFPDRFSGHQFPNYSSELNVNALLLGDSALYLCASSLFPEIRGETQYFGPGTRLLVL.

In its sample, this clonotype was seen a few times. The chain uses TRBV10-3 and TRBJ1-1, with 8 bases matching TRBD1. V shed 6 bases and J 1 base; nucleotides not matched to a gene: 4. The CDR3 loop spans 14 amino acids. Germline CDR1 ENHRY, CDR2 SYGVKD. The CDR3 DNA sequence: TGTGCCATCAGACCGGACAGGGCGAACACTGAAGCTTTCTTT. It specifies CAIRPDRANTEAFF.

The V gene is TRBV7-2, the J gene TRBJ1-2; D ambiguous. Germline CDR1 reads SGHTA; CDR2 reads FQGNSA. The CDR3 covers 12 residues. With 5 bases removed from V and 7 bases from J, the gap between germline ends came to 11 bases. CDR3 residues: CASSTGNRGYTF. DNA of the CDR3: TGTGCCAGCAGCACCGGTAATCGTGGCTACACCTTC.

This clonotype was seen ten or more times. This chain connects TRBV15 to TRBJ2-7, with D possibly being TRBD2 (5 bases). V gave up 5 bases and J gave up 3 bases, with 11 bases separating them. CDR3 length: 13 amino acids. Germline loops: CDR1 LNHNV, CDR2 YYDKDF (reference sequence). The CDR3 DNA is TGTGCCACCAGCCTAGAGAGGGACTACGAGCAGTACTTC. It specifies CATSLERDYEQYF.

This clonotype showed up many times. This rearrangement joins TRBV27 to TRBJ2-3; D remains ambiguous. The V end lost 6 bases, the J end lost 6 bases, and 16 bases lay between the germline ends. The CDR3 covers 14 residues. CDR1 MNHEY and CDR2 SMNVEV come from the germline V gene (reference sequence). DNA of the CDR3: TGTGCCAGCAGAACTATCGGACCGCCGGATACGCAGTATTTT. Its translation: CASRTIGPPDTQYF.

The sample holds a few counts of this clonotype. The chain employs TRBV7-9 and TRBJ1-5; D not resolved. V lost 2 bases and J lost 6, with 5 bases in between. The CDR3 is 12 residues long. Germline V CDR1 and CDR2: SEHNR, FQNEAQ (reference sequence). The CDR3 is CASSLPGQPQHF. The CDR3 DNA sequence: TGTGCCAGCAGCTTACCAGGTCAGCCCCAGCATTTT.

This clonotype has a handful of counts. The CDR3 sequence is CASSPPGAGEQFF. The CDR3 coding sequence is TGTGCCAGCAGCCCGCCAGGCGCTGGTGAGCAGTTCTTC. The chain joins TRBV11-3 to TRBJ2-1; D is uncertain. From germline, CDR1 is SGHNT and CDR2 YENEEA. The CDR3 is made up of 13 amino acids. Trimming took 5 bases from V and 9 from J, leaving 14 bases between them.

This clonotype came up a few times. The chain couples TRBV3-1 to TRBJ1-1; D is uncertain. Trimming shortened V by 0 bases and J by 2 bases, and 7 bases separated the two germline ends. In germline, CDR1 is LGHDT, CDR2 YNNKEL (reference sequence). This CDR3 region has 14 residues. CDR3 DNA sequence: TGTGCCAGCAGCCAAGAAAACCTTAACACTGAAGCTTTCTTT. Amino acid sequence: CASSQENLNTEAFF.

This clonotype was counted between two and nine times. The chain is built from TRBV20-1 and TRBJ1-5, with unresolved D. The CDR3 is 13 residues long. Trimming cost V 1 base and J 7 bases, with 11 bases left between them. CDR1 is DFQATT and CDR2 is SNEGSKA in the germline V gene (reference sequence). The CDR3 protein is CSARAARVQPQHF. CDR3 sequence (DNA): TGCAGTGCTAGAGCCGCTAGGGTCCAGCCCCAGCATTTT.

The sample holds many counts of this clonotype. The DNA of the CDR3 is TGTGCCAGCAGCTCCCACGGGACGTTAGGGCACAATGAGCAGTTCTTC. Amino acids: CASSSHGTLGHNEQFF. This sequence joins TRBV11-2 and TRBJ2-1, with D tentatively TRBD1 or TRBD2 (5 bases each). Trimming cost V 4 bases and J 5 bases, with 18 bases left between them. The CDR3 spans 16 residues. Germline assignment: CDR1 SGHAT and CDR2 FQNNGV.

This clonotype was counted a few times. The rearrangement uses TRBV11-2 and TRBJ1-1, with a weak D call TRBD1 (6 bases). The CDR3 sequence is 19 residues long. Germline V lookup: CDR1 SGHAT, CDR2 FQNNGV. The V gene lost 1 base and the J gene lost 0 bases, with 21 bases spanning the gap. As DNA, the CDR3 is TGTGCCAGCAGCTTAGCTAAAGGACAGAGTGATGGCATGAACACTGAAGCTTTCTTT. Translating gives CASSLAKGQSDGMNTEAFF.

This rearrangement joins TRBV3-1 to TRBJ2-7, with 9 nucleotides matching TRBD2. Germline-derived CDR1 and CDR2 are LGHDT and YNNKEL (reference sequence). The CDR3 has 15 amino acids. Trimming at V came to 1 base and at J to 6 bases, leaving 7 bases not matched to a gene. The CDR3 sequence: CASSQVPAGGSEQYF. The CDR3 region has the DNA TGTGCCAGCAGCCAAGTGCCGGCGGGAGGGAGCGAGCAGTACTTC.

The sample holds a few counts of this clonotype. The rearrangement joins TRBV28 to TRBJ2-7, with 9 nucleotides matching TRBD2. The CDR3 sequence is 13 residues long. The trim removed 7 bases at V and 4 bases at J, leaving 5 bases unmatched. Germline CDR1 and CDR2: MDHEN and SYDVKM. CDR3 loop: CASNTGLAYEQYF. CDR3 sequence (DNA): TGTGCCAGCAACACGGGACTAGCTTACGAGCAGTACTTC.

V is TRBV27 and J is TRBJ1-5; 7 bases are shared with TRBD1. V gave up 5 bases and J gave up 4 bases; unmatched junction bases: 11. The germline V gene encodes CDR1 MNHEY and CDR2 SMNVEV (reference sequence). CDR3 length: 16 residues. CDR3 nucleotides: TGTGCCAGCAGTCTAAGACCCGGGACAGAAAATCAGCCCCAGCATTTT. Translating gives CASSLRPGTENQPQHF.

The V and J genes are TRBV3-1 and TRBJ1-3; a possible D gene is TRBD1 (5 bases). CDR1 and CDR2 (germline): LGHDT, YNNKEL (reference sequence). The CDR3 extends over 18 amino acids. The germline V and J ends were trimmed by 0 bases and 0 bases, with 15 bases remaining between them. CDR3: CASSQDPLIGASGNTIYF. The CDR3 DNA reads as TGTGCCAGCAGCCAAGATCCCCTTATAGGGGCCTCTGGAAACACCATATATTTT.